The clone carrying this T cell receptor (delta chain) has a handful of counts. As yet, its antigen is unknown. TCRdb used CATT to re-call clones from the PCR reads. The sample has fewer than 15,000 delta-chain clones; around 50% are singletons. The sample originates from a study of human gamma delta and Vdelta1 T cells. Points from the study as a whole: Delta One T cells were reportedly polyclonal and broadly cytotoxic against acute myeloid leukemia.

Germline V gene lookup returns CDR1 TSWWSYY and CDR2 QGS. The CDR3 is 19 amino acids. V was cut by 0 bases and J by 4 bases, with 24 bases left in between. The chain combines TRDV1 with TRDJ1; no clear D gene. The sequence was collected from a human donor in good health. Sample: Vdelta1 gamma-delta T cells from blood grown in culture (DOT cells). CDR3 region: CALGELKAVSGTWSDKLIF. CDR3 coding DNA: TGTGCTCTTGGGGAACTAAAGGCTGTTTCCGGTACTTGGAGCGATAAACTCATCTTT.